Here is one T cell receptor (beta chain) with its context. The sample originates from a study of T cell changes during pregnancy in multiple sclerosis. The method was immunoSEQ multiplex PCR; TCRdb's version includes in-frame clones alone and lacks a portion of them. Among approximately 35,000 clones, roughly nine tenths were seen once, and the ten largest hold 0.44%. The CDR3 consists of 11 residues. CDR1 is MNHEY and CDR2 is SVGAGI in the germline V gene. V lost 5 bases and J 3 bases, leaving 4 bases between the germline ends. The sequence was obtained from a female donor in good health, enrolled as a control in a pregnancy study. This sample comprised CD4+ T cells from peripheral blood mononuclear cells, obtained in the second trimester of pregnancy. V and J are TRBV6-5 and TRBJ2-5; no clear D. The CDR3 protein is CASSNKETQYF. CDR3 in DNA: TGTGCCAGCAGTAATAAAGAGACCCAGTACTTC.